A single sample gave rise to the 22 T cell receptor beta chains below, sequenced in a study of glioma-infiltrating T cells. TCR alpha and beta CDR3 regions were amplified from RNA using iRepertoire nested multiplex PCR. TCRdb called the multiplex PCR reads again in MiXCR, with one record for every CDR3 protein. The data hold about 130,000 distinct CDR3 sequences, with approximately 26% observed a single time. Sequencing used glioma tissue, nonneoplastic brain tissue, or PBMCs (not recorded which). These TCRs come from a human donor with low-grade glioma or glioblastoma, undergoing nonglioma brain surgery, or in good health (not recorded which).

CDR3 residues: CASSFVGGRDNEQFF. The CDR3 DNA follows: TGTGCCAGCAGCTTTGTCGGGGGGAGGGACAATGAGCAGTTCTTC. This rearrangement joins TRBV7-9 to TRBJ2-1; TRBD2 matches 7 bases. Germline lookup yields CDR1 SEHNR and CDR2 FQNEAQ (reference sequence). The junction had 7 bases not matched to a gene; V was cut back by 3 bases and J by 5 bases. The CDR3 runs to 15 residues.

The genes are TRBV12-3 or TRBV12-4 and TRBJ1-2; the D is unclear. Trimming took off 4 bases at V and 13 bases at J, with 19 bases between the two ends. The CDR3 is 13 residues long. DNA for the CDR3: TGTGCCAGCAGTTACACCCCCGGCGGGCAATTCACCTTC. The encoded protein is CASSYTPGGQFTF.

At least ten counts were recorded for this clonotype. This sequence joins TRBV6-1 and TRBJ2-1, with unresolved D. The CDR3 length is 14 residues. Germline CDR1 and CDR2: MNHNS and SASEGT. The V end was cut by 6 bases, the J end by 0 bases, with 9 bases between. The CDR3: CASSPGTSYNEQFF. In DNA form, the CDR3 reads TGTGCCAGCAGCCCTGGAACCTCCTACAATGAGCAGTTCTTC.

The chain is built from TRBV2 and TRBJ2-7, with D possibly being TRBD1 (7 bases). The CDR3 is 15 residues long. The V and J ends lost 2 bases and 4 bases respectively, with 15 bases between them. The germline gives CDR1 SNHLY, CDR2 FYNNEI. The CDR3 region has the DNA TGTGCCAGCAGTGAAAGTGTGGGGGGACAGTACGAGCAGTACGTC. Protein sequence: CASSESVGGQYEQYV.

This clonotype showed up many times. The chain links TRBV20-1 to TRBJ2-3; D is unclear. V was cut by 0 bases and J by 2 bases, with 12 bases left in between. The CDR3 totals 15 residues. Per the germline V gene, CDR1 is DFQATT and CDR2 is SNEGSKA (reference sequence). CDR3 loop: CSARDRTANTDTQYF. DNA for the CDR3: TGCAGTGCTAGAGATCGCACAGCCAACACAGATACGCAGTATTTT.

This clonotype was recorded a few times. The chain is built from TRBV18 and TRBJ2-1; D tentatively reads TRBD1 or TRBD2 (6 bases each). The germline gives CDR1 KGHSH, CDR2 LQKENI. The germline V and J ends were trimmed by 2 bases and 2 bases, with 10 bases remaining between them. This CDR3 comprises 15 residues. CDR3 protein: CASSPRGDTYNEQFF. CDR3 nucleotides: TGTGCCAGCTCACCAAGGGGGGACACCTACAATGAGCAGTTCTTC.

The sample holds many counts of this clonotype. The J gene is TRBJ2-7, the V gene TRBV20-1; 7 positions match TRBD1. The germline CDR1 and CDR2 sequences are DFQATT and SNEGSKA (reference sequence). CDR3 length: 12 residues. The CDR3 nucleotides are TGCAGTGCCAGAGACAGGGTCTACGAGCAGTACGTC. It codes for CSARDRVYEQYV.

This clonotype was observed a few times. This CDR3 reads CAIRGTGTNEQYV. For the CDR3, the DNA is TGTGCCATCAGGGGGACGGGAACCAACGAGCAGTACGTC. The chain joins TRBV10-3 to TRBJ2-7, with D perhaps assigned TRBD1 or TRBD2 (5 bases each). This CDR3 contains 13 residues. V lost 6 bases, J lost 5 bases, and 14 bases lay in between. In germline, CDR1 is ENHRY, CDR2 SYGVKD.

This chain connects TRBV20-1 to TRBJ1-5, with unresolved D. The germline V gene encodes CDR1 DFQATT and CDR2 SNEGSKA (reference sequence). V was cut by 4 bases and J by 7 bases, with 20 bases left in between. The CDR3 is 15 residues long. The chain's CDR3 is CSAIRDKTNAQPQHF. The CDR3 region has the DNA TGCAGTGCTATAAGGGATAAAACGAACGCCCAGCCCCAGCATTTT.

With respect to this clonotype: A much larger clone differs from this one at a single base, so this may be a read error. The rearrangement uses TRBV28 and TRBJ1-4; D unclear. CDR1 and CDR2 (germline): MDHEN, SYDVKM. The CDR3 length is 13 residues. CDR3 protein: CVSSLSQVEKLFF. Written as DNA, the CDR3 is TGTGTCAGCAGTCTGTCCCAAGTTGAAAAACTGTTTTTT.

V is TRBV12-3 or TRBV12-4 and J is TRBJ1-4; unclear D gene. The CDR3 spans 13 residues. As DNA, the CDR3 is TGTGGCTCGAGAGACCTAACGGAAGAAAAACTGTTTTTT. Residues: CGSRDLTEEKLFF.

To note about this clonotype: Its ends do not fully match the called genes, so a read error is possible. This chain joins TRBV6-6 and TRBJ1-5; D remains ambiguous. Per germline, CDR1 MNHNY and CDR2 SVGAGI (reference sequence). The CDR3 sequence is 15 residues long. Written as DNA, the CDR3 is TGTGCCAGCAGGGAGGTGGGGTTTAACAATCAACCCCAGCATTTT. This sequence encodes CASREVGFNNQPQHF.

This clonotype was recorded many times. The chain uses TRBV15 and TRBJ2-7; no definite D call. Germline loops: CDR1 LNHNV, CDR2 YYDKDF (reference sequence). CDR3 length equals 14 residues. Trimming removed 0 bases at V and 4 bases at J, with 10 bases between. The CDR3 is CATSRDLASYEQYV. The CDR3, as DNA: TGTGCCACCAGCAGAGATCTTGCCAGTTACGAGCAGTACGTC.

This clonotype appeared many times. The genes are TRBV20-1 and TRBJ1-5; D is undetermined. The CDR3 runs 13 residues. The V and J ends lost 4 bases and 1 base respectively, with 8 bases between them. Germline assignment: CDR1 DFQATT and CDR2 SNEGSKA (reference sequence). The CDR3 DNA follows: TGCAGTGCTATTTTGACAAGCAATCAGCCCCAGCATTTT. Translating it yields CSAILTSNQPQHF.

The chain carries TRBV6-6 and TRBJ2-7; TRBD1 is a possible D gene (5 bases). The V gene lost 0 bases and the J gene lost 0 bases, with 12 bases spanning the gap. Germline lookup yields CDR1 MNHNY and CDR2 SVGAGI (reference sequence). This CDR3 spans 16 amino acids. The CDR3 protein is CASSYSRTWSSYEQYV. CDR3 DNA: TGTGCCAGCAGTTACTCTAGGACATGGAGCTCCTACGAGCAGTACGTC.

This clonotype was counted ten times or more. The chain joins TRBV28 to TRBJ1-1; 7 bases agree with TRBD1. The CDR3 covers 13 residues. Looked up from germline, CDR1 is MDHEN and CDR2 is SYDVKM. V was pared by 5 bases and J by 6 bases, with 6 bases of the junction left unmatched. Written as DNA, the CDR3 is TGTGCCAGCAGTCCCCGGACAGGCTCTGAAGCTTTCTTT. Its translation: CASSPRTGSEAFF.

This clonotype was seen ten or more times. The rearrangement joins TRBV20-1 to TRBJ2-3; 11 bases are shared with TRBD2. Germline-derived CDR1 and CDR2 are DFQATT and SNEGSKA (reference sequence). The CDR3 spans 16 residues. The ends lost 4 bases at V and 3 bases at J; junction bases unmatched: 9. The CDR3: CSANSRASGGTDTQYF. As DNA, the CDR3 is TGCAGTGCTAATAGTAGAGCTAGCGGGGGGACAGATACGCAGTATTTT.

This clonotype showed up many times. This chain links TRBV6-1 with TRBJ1-6; D is possibly TRBD1 (6 bases). The V and J ends lost 2 bases and 8 bases respectively, with 13 bases between them. Germline V gene data show CDR1 as MNHNS and CDR2 as SASEGT. CDR3 length equals 15 residues. The CDR3 reads CASSEFGGRDSPLHF. The CDR3 nucleotides read TGTGCCAGCAGTGAATTTGGGGGCCGGGATTCACCCCTCCACTTT.

This clonotype was picked up a small number of times. The chain joins TRBV20-1 to TRBJ2-5; D possibly matches TRBD1 or TRBD2 (6 bases each). Germline CDR1 reads DFQATT; CDR2 reads SNEGSKA (reference sequence). CDR3 size: 15 residues. V lost 1 base and J lost 1, with 13 bases in between. CDR3 coding DNA: TGCAGTGCTAGAGGGGGGGCGACAGGCCAAGAGACCCAGTACTTC. Its translation is CSARGGATGQETQYF.

The table lists this clonotype with a few counts. The V gene is TRBV7-2, the J gene TRBJ2-5, with TRBD1 matching 7 bases. The V gene's germline CDR1 is SGHTA and CDR2 FQGNSA. The CDR3 extends over 14 amino acids. Unmatched junction bases numbered 8, after V lost 4 bases and J lost 6 bases. For the CDR3, the DNA is TGTGCCAGCAGCTCAGACAGGGTAATTCAGACCCAGTACTTC. Amino acid sequence: CASSSDRVIQTQYF.

This sequence joins TRBV11-2 and TRBJ2-3; D not certain. Germline CDR1 is SGHAT and CDR2 is FQNNGV. The CDR3 totals 16 residues. The V end was cut by 0 bases, the J end by 5 bases, with 15 bases between. As DNA, the CDR3 is TGTGCCAGCAGCTTAGAGCCGGTCAGGCCACTAGATACGCAGTATTTT. Its translation: CASSLEPVRPLDTQYF.

Only a few counts were recorded for this clonotype. This sequence joins TRBV29-1 and TRBJ1-1; D gene ambiguous. This CDR3 has 14 amino acids. With 6 bases removed from V and 3 bases from J, the gap between germline ends came to 17 bases. CDR1 is SQVTM and CDR2 is ANQGSEA in the germline V gene. The CDR3: CSVEVGNMDTEAFF. The CDR3 DNA reads as TGCAGCGTGGAGGTCGGCAATATGGACACTGAAGCTTTCTTT.